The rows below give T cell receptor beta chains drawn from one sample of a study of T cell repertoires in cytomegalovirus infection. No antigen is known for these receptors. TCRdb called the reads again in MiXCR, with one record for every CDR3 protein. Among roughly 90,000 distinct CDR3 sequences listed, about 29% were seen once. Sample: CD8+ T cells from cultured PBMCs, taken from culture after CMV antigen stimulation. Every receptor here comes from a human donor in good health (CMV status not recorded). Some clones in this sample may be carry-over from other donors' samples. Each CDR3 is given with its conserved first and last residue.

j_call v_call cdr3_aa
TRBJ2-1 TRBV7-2 CASSLLAFSYNEQFF
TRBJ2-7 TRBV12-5 CASGPDRGGSYEQYF
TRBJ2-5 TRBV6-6 CASLGPDSRRQRETQYF
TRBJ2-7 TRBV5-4 CASSEAYEQYF
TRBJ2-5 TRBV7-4 CASMDLQETQYF
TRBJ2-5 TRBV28 CASSLSRSQGAQETQYF
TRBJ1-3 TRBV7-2 CASSRDWTGTGNTIYF
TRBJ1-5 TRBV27 CASSPTGPEQPQHF
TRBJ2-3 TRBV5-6 CASSLAAAGEDTQYF
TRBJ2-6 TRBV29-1 CSVKVGLQVSGANVLTF
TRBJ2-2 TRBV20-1 CSARVIGPGELFF
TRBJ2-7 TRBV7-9 CASSLDGAGSSYEQYF
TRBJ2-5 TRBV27 CASTRSGEQETQYF
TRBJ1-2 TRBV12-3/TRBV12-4 CASSLGGANYGYTF
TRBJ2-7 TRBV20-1 CSAIRGTYEQYF
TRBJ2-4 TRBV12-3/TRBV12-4 CASSPPATVLAKNIQYF
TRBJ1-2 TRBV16 CASSPGTQRDYTF
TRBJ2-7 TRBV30 CAWSPLSGHLGEQYF
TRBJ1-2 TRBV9 CASSVGGDYGYTF
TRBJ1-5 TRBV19 CASSNLERDQPQHF
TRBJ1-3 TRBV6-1 CASSIGNTIYF
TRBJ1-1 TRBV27 CASRDMNTEAFF
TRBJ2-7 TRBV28 CASSLAGAAAAYEQYF
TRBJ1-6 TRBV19 CASSIGGGENSPLHF
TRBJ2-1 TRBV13 CASSSLGYNEQFF
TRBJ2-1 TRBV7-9 CASSRLAGGINNEQFF
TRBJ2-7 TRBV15 CATSRVTTVHEQYF
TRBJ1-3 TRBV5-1 CASSARRLVDTIYF
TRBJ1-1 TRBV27 CASSLSLVRENTEAFF
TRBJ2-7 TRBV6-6 CASSQDVREQYF
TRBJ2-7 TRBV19 CASSIGTGEAYEQYF
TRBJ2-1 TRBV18 CASSPEGRSSYNEQFF
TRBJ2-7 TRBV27 CVSGTYSYEQYF
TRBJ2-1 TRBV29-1 CSGRQNYDNEQFF
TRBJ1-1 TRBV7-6 CASSPPSGTGSTFF
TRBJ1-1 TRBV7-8 CASSHQGGAEAFF
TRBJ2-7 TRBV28 CASSHLETGYEQYF
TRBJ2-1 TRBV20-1 CSARDPQFSNEQFF
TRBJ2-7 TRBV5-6 CASSPSGDYEQYF
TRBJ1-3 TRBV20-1 CSATWDRTGNTIYF
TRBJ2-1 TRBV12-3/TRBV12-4 CASSPGGAGGYNEQFF
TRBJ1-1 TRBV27 CASSLSMAGGQNTEAFF
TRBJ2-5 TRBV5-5 CASSSGTQYF
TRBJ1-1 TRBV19 CASSRPGAGGVNTEAFF